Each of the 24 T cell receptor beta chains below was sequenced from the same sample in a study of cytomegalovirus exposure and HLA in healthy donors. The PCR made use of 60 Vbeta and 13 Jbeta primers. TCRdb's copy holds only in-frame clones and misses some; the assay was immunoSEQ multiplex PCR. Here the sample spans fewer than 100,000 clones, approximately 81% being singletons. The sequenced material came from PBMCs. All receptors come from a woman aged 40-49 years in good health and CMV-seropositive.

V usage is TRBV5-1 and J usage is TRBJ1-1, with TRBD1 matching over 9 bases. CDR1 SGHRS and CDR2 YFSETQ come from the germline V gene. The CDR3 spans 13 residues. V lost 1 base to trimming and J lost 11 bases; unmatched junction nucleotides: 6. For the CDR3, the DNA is TGCGCCAGCAGCTTGTTGACAGGGGGGGAGGCTTTCTTT. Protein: CASSLLTGGEAFF.

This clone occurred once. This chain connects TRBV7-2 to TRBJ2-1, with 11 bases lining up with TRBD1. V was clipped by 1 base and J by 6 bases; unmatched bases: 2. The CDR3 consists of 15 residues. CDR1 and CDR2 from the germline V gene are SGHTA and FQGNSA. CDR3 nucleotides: TGTGCCAGCAGCTTAGGCGGACAGGGGGCCAATGAGCAGTTCTTC. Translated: CASSLGGQGANEQFF.

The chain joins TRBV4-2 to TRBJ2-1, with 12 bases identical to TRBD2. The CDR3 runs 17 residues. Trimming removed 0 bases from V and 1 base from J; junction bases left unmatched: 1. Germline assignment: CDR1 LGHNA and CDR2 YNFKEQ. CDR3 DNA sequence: TGTGCCAGCAGCCAAGATGGACTAGCGGGATCCTACAATGAGCAGTTCTTC. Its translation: CASSQDGLAGSYNEQFF.

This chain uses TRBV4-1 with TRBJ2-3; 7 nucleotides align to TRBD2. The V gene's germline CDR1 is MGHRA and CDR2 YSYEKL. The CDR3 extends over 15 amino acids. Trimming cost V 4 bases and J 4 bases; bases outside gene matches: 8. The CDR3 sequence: CASSLAQAGPDTQYF. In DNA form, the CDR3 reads TGCGCCAGCAGCCTCGCGCAAGCGGGACCAGATACGCAGTATTTT.

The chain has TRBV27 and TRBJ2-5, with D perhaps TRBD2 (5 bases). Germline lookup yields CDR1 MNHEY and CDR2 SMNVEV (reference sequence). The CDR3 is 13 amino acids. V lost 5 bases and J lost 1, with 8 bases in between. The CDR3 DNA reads TGTGCCAGCAGTGACTATACCCAAGAGACCCAGTACTTC. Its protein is CASSDYTQETQYF.

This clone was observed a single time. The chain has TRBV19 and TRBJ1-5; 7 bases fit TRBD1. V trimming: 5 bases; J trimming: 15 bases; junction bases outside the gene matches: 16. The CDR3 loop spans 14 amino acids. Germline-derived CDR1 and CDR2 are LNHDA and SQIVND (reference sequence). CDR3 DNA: TGTGCCAGTAGTCCCCGACAGGGCGGCTTCCTTTGGCATTTT. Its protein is CASSPRQGGFLWHF.

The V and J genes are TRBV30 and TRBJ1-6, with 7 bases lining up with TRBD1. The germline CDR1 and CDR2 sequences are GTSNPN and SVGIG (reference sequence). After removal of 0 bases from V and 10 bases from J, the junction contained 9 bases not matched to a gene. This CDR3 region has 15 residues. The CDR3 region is CAWSVRRGHQSPLHF. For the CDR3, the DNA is TGTGCCTGGAGTGTACGGAGGGGGCATCAATCACCCCTCCACTTT. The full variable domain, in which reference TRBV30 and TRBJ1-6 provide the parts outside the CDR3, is SQTIHQWPATLVQPVGSPLSLECTVEGTSNPNLYWYRQAAGRGLQLLFYSVGIGQISSEVPQNLSASRPQDRQFILSSKKLLLSDSGFYLCAWSVRRGHQSPLHFGNGTRLTVT.

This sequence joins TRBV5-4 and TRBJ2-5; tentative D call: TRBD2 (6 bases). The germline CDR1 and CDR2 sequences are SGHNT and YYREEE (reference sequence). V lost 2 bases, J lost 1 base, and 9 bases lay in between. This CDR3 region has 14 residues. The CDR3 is CASSLSSVQETQYF. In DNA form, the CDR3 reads TGTGCCAGCAGCTTATCTAGCGTCCAAGAGACCCAGTACTTC.

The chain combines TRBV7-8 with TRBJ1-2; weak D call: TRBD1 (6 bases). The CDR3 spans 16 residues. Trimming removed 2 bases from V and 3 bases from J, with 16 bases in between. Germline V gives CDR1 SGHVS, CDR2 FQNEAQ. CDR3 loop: CASSLRMGAQDYGYTF. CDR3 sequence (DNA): TGTGCCAGCAGCTTACGGATGGGGGCGCAGGACTATGGCTACACCTTC.

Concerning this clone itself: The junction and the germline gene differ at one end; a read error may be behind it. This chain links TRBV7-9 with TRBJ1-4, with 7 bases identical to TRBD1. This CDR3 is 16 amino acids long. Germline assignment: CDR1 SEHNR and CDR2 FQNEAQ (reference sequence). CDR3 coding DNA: TGTTCCAGCAGCTTAGGTTTAGTAGGACAGGATGAAAAACTGTTTTTT. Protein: CSSSLGLVGQDEKLFF. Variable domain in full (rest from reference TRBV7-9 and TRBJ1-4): DTGVSQNPRHKITKRGQNVTFRCDPISEHNRLYWYRQTLGQGPEFLTYFQNEAQLEKSRLLSDRFSAERPKGSFSTLEIQRTEQGDSAMYLCSSSLGLVGQDEKLFFGSGTQLSVL.

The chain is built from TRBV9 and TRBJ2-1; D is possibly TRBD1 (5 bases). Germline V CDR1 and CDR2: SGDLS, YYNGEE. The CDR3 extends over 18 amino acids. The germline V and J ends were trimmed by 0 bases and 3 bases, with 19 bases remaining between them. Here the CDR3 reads CASSVASAGFQGYNEQFF. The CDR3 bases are TGTGCCAGCAGCGTAGCGAGCGCCGGTTTTCAGGGCTACAATGAGCAGTTCTTC.

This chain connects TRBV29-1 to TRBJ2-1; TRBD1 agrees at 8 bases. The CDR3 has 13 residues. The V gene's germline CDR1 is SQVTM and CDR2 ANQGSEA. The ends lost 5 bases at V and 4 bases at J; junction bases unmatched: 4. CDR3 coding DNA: TGCAGCGTTTATACAGGGGGTTACAATGAGCAGTTCTTC. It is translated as CSVYTGGYNEQFF.

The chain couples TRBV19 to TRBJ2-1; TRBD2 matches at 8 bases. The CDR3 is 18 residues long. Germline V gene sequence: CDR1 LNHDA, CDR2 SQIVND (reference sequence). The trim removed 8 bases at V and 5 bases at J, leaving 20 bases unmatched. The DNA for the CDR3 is TGTGCCAGTGGACCTCCGGGAGGGCGTTCGTGGGAACACAATGAGCAGTTCTTC. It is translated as CASGPPGGRSWEHNEQFF.

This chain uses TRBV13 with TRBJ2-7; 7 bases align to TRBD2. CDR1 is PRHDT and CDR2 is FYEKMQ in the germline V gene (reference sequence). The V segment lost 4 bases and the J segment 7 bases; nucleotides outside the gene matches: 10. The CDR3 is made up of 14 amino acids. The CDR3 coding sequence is TGTGCCAGCAGCTCGCGGCGTCCAGCGGGGGAGCAGTACTTC. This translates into CASSSRRPAGEQYF.

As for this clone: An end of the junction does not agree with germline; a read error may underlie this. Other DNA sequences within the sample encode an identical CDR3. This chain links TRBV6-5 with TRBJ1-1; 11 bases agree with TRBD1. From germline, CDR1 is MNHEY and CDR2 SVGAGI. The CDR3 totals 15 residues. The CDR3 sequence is CASSYSGQGDTEAFF. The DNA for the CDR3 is TGCGCCAGCAGTTACTCGGGACAGGGGGACACTGAAGCTTTCTTT.

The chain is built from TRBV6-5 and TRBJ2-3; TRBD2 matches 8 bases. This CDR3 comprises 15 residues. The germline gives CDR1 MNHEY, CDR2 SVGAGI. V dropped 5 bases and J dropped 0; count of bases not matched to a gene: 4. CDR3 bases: TGTGCCAGCAGTATTAGCGGGGCTAGCACAGATACGCAGTATTTT. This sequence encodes CASSISGASTDTQYF.

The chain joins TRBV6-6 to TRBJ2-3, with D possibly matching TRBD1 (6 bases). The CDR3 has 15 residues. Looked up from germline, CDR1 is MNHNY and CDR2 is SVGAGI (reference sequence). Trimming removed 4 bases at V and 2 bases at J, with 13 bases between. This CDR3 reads CASSLDSLDTDTQYF. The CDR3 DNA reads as TGTGCCAGCAGTTTGGACAGCCTAGACACAGATACGCAGTATTTT.

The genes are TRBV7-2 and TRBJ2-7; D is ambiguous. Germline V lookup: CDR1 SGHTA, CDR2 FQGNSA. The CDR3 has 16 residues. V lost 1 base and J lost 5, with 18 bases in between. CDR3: CASSLGLSVRLNEQYF. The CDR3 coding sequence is TGTGCCAGCAGCTTAGGTCTCAGTGTTCGCCTCAACGAGCAGTACTTC.

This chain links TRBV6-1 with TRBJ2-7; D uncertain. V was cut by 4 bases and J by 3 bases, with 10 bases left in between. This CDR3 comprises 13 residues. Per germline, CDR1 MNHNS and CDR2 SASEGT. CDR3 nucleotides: TGTGCCAGCAGTGTGCTGGCCCTCTACGAGCAGTACTTC. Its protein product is CASSVLALYEQYF.

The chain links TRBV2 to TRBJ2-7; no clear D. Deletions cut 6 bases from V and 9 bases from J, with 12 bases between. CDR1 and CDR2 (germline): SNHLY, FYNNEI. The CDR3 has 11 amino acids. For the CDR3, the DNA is TGTGCCAGCAGCGACCACAGAAGGCAGTACTTC. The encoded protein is CASSDHRRQYF.

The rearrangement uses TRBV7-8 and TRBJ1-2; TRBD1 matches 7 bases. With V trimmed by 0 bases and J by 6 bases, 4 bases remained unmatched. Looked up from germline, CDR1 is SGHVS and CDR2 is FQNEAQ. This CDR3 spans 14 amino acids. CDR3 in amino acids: CASSLAGGNDGYTF. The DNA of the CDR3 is TGTGCCAGCAGCTTAGCAGGGGGCAACGATGGCTACACCTTC.

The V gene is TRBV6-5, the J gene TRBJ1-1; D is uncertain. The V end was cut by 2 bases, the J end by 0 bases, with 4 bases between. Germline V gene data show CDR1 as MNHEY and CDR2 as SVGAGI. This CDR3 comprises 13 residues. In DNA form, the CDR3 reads TGTGCCAGCAGTTACATTATGAACACTGAAGCTTTCTTT. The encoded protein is CASSYIMNTEAFF.

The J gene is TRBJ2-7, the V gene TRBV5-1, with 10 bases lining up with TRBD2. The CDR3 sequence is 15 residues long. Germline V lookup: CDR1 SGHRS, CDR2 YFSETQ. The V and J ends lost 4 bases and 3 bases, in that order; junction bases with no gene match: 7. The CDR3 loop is CASSSGTSVSYEQYF. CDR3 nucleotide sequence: TGCGCCAGCAGCAGCGGGACTAGCGTGAGCTACGAGCAGTACTTC.

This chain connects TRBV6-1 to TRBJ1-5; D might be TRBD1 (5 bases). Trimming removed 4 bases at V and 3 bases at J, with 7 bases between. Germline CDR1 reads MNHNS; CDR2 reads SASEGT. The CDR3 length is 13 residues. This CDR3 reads CASSGQLNQPQHF. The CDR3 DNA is TGTGCCAGCAGTGGACAGCTCAATCAGCCCCAGCATTTT.